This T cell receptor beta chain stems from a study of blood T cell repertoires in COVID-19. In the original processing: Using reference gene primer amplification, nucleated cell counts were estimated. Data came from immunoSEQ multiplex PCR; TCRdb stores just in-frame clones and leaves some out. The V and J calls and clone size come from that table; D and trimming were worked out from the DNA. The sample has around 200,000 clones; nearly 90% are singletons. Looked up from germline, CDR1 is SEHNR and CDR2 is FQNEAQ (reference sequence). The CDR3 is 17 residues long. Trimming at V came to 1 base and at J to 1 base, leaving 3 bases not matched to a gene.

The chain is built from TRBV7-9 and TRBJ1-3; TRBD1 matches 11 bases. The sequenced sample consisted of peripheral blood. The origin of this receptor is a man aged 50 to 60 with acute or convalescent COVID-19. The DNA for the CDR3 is TGTGCCAGCAGCTTAGACCGGGACAGGGGGTCTGGAAACACCATATATTTT. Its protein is CASSLDRDRGSGNTIYF.